One sample yielded the 29 T cell receptor beta chains listed below, sequenced in a study of blood T cell repertoires in COVID-19. Generated by immunoSEQ multiplex PCR, the TCRdb table keeps only in-frame clones and is missing some. Found here are about 250,000 clones, approximately 80% of them singletons; the top ten hold roughly 4.6%. Source material: peripheral blood. The receptors originated from a woman older than 75 with active or convalescent COVID-19.

This clone was found once. This chain joins TRBV24-1 and TRBJ2-7, with D possibly matching TRBD1 (5 bases). The CDR3 is made up of 13 amino acids. Looked up from germline, CDR1 is KGHDR and CDR2 is SFDVKD. V was trimmed by 3 bases and J by 5 bases, leaving 10 bases between them. In nucleotides, the CDR3 is TGTGCCACCAGTGATGGTTACAGGCACGAGCAGTACTTC. Protein: CATSDGYRHEQYF.

The chain uses TRBV5-4 and TRBJ1-6; 9 nucleotides agree with TRBD1. The CDR3 contains 15 residues. The germline V gene encodes CDR1 SGHNT and CDR2 YYREEE (reference sequence). V was pared by 4 bases and J by 6 bases, with 5 bases of the junction left unmatched. The CDR3 region is CASSRSTGGNSPLHF. CDR3 in DNA: TGTGCCAGCAGCCGCTCGACAGGGGGTAATTCACCCCTCCACTTT. The complete variable domain, with remaining parts taken from reference TRBV5-4 and TRBJ1-6, reads ETGVTQSPTHLIKTRGQQVTLRCSSQSGHNTVSWYQQALGQGPQFIFQYYREEENGRGNFPPRFSGLQFPNYSSELNVNALELDDSALYLCASSRSTGGNSPLHFGNGTRLTVT.

The gene calls are TRBV2 and TRBJ2-7; 14 bases fit TRBD2. With 8 bases clipped from V and 2 bases from J, the junction kept 11 bases outside the gene matches. This CDR3 spans 17 amino acids. CDR1 is SNHLY and CDR2 is FYNNEI in the germline V gene. DNA for the CDR3: TGTGCCAGCGAACCGACTAGCGGGAGGGCCTACACCTACGAGCAGTACTTC. The encoded protein is CASEPTSGRAYTYEQYF.

The V gene is TRBV11-3, the J gene TRBJ2-2, with D possibly being TRBD1 (6 bases). From germline, CDR1 is SGHNT and CDR2 YENEEA. This CDR3 spans 18 amino acids. V was pared by 5 bases and J by 0 bases, with 19 bases between. In nucleotides, the CDR3 is TGTGCCAGCAGCACAGCGACAGGACGACCAGCGAACACCGGGGAGCTGTTTTTT. Protein: CASSTATGRPANTGELFF.

This chain uses TRBV5-1 with TRBJ2-5; D is perhaps TRBD1 (6 bases). The germline V gene has CDR1 SGHRS and CDR2 YFSETQ. CDR3 length equals 15 residues. Trimming took off 4 bases at V and 5 bases at J, with 18 bases between the two ends. In DNA, the CDR3 is TGCGCCAGCAGCGCGTGGGGACAAAGAAAGGAGACCCAGTACTTC. Translating gives CASSAWGQRKETQYF.

This sequence joins TRBV12-5 and TRBJ2-7; 9 bases agree with TRBD2. After removal of 4 bases from V and 9 bases from J, the junction contained 4 bases not matched to a gene. The V gene's germline CDR1 is LGHNT and CDR2 FRNRAP. The CDR3 consists of 12 residues. CDR3 DNA: TGTGCTAGTGGTTCAGGCGGGAGGGCGCAGTACTTC. Its translation: CASGSGGRAQYF.

The chain couples TRBV3-1 (or the pseudogene TRBV3-2) to TRBJ2-5; D perhaps matches TRBD2 (6 bases). CDR3 length: 15 residues. Germline lookup yields CDR1 LGHDT and CDR2 YNNKEL (reference sequence). The ends were cut back, 0 bases at V and 4 bases at J, with 12 bases in the middle. The CDR3: CASSQDQEGRETQYF. CDR3 bases: TGTGCCAGCAGCCAAGATCAGGAGGGGCGAGAGACCCAGTACTTC.

This sequence joins TRBV28 and TRBJ1-5; the match to TRBD1 covers 8 bases. CDR1 is MDHEN, CDR2 SYDVKM, per germline. Trimming at V came to 6 bases and at J to 6 bases, leaving 10 bases not matched to a gene. The CDR3 totals 15 residues. The CDR3 here is CASRARGPERQPQHF. The CDR3 DNA reads as TGTGCCAGCAGAGCCAGGGGGCCGGAGCGTCAGCCCCAGCATTTT.

The chain carries TRBV28 and TRBJ2-7; no reliable D call. The CDR3 loop spans 11 amino acids. V shed 5 bases and J shed 7 bases, with 9 bases lying between them. Germline CDR1 is MDHEN and CDR2 is SYDVKM. CDR3: CASSPIGEQYF. CDR3 bases: TGTGCCAGCAGTCCTATCGGTGAGCAGTACTTC.

This clone occurred once. The chain uses TRBV28 and TRBJ2-2; 7 bases are a match to TRBD1. Germline CDR1 MDHEN, CDR2 SYDVKM. V lost 2 bases and J lost 3; bases outside the gene matches: 0. The CDR3 spans 14 residues. The DNA of the CDR3 is TGTGCCAGCAGTTTAGACAGGGACACCGGGGAGCTGTTTTTT. This sequence encodes CASSLDRDTGELFF.

The chain employs TRBV5-1 and TRBJ2-5; D not certain. Germline V gene lookup returns CDR1 SGHRS and CDR2 YFSETQ. The CDR3 runs 12 residues. The V gene lost 0 bases and the J gene lost 4 bases, with 4 bases spanning the gap. The CDR3 DNA reads TGCGCCAGCAGCTTGGCTTTAGAGACCCAGTACTTC. This codes for CASSLALETQYF. Filled out from reference TRBV5-1 and TRBJ2-5, the complete variable domain reads KAGVTQTPRYLIKTRGQQVTLSCSPISGHRSVSWYQQTPGQGLQFLFEYFSETQRNKGNFPGRFSGRQFSNSRSEMNVSTLELGDSALYLCASSLALETQYFGPGTRLLVL.

This CDR3 reads CASSLQVGELFF. DNA for the CDR3: TGTGCCAGCAGTTTGCAGGTCGGGGAGCTGTTTTTT. The rearrangement uses TRBV28 and TRBJ2-2; no clear D gene. The germline V gene has CDR1 MDHEN and CDR2 SYDVKM. CDR3 length: 12 amino acids. Trimming took 3 bases from V and 7 from J, leaving 6 bases between them.

The chain combines TRBV18 with TRBJ1-5; D perhaps matches TRBD1 (6 bases). Germline V gives CDR1 KGHSH, CDR2 LQKENI. Trimming took 3 bases from V and 0 from J, leaving 12 bases between them. The CDR3 extends over 16 amino acids. CDR3 residues: CASSPLPQGSNQPQHF. The CDR3 DNA reads TGTGCCAGCTCACCCTTACCACAGGGTAGCAATCAGCCCCAGCATTTT.

This chain uses TRBV6-5 with TRBJ1-4; 8 bases line up with TRBD1. The CDR3 contains 11 residues. In germline, CDR1 is MNHEY, CDR2 SVGAGI. With 5 bases clipped from V and 11 bases from J, the junction kept 1 base outside the gene matches. The CDR3 coding sequence is TGTGCCAGCAGTAACAGGGGGAAACTGTTTTTT. This translates into CASSNRGKLFF.

V and J are TRBV5-1 and TRBJ2-5; 9 bases are a match to TRBD2. Germline V gives CDR1 SGHRS, CDR2 YFSETQ. The CDR3 has 15 residues. The V and J ends lost 1 base and 5 bases, in that order; junction bases with no gene match: 6. As DNA, the CDR3 is TGCGCCAGCAGCTTGCTGGCGGGGGGGGCGGAGACCCAGTACTTC. Residues: CASSLLAGGAETQYF.

The chain carries TRBV18 and TRBJ2-7, with D possibly being TRBD1 (6 bases). Per germline, CDR1 KGHSH and CDR2 LQKENI. V was trimmed by 2 bases and J by 4 bases, leaving 15 bases between them. This CDR3 region has 15 residues. CDR3 sequence: CASSPITGLQYEQYF. The CDR3 region has the DNA TGTGCCAGCTCACCAATTACAGGGCTACAGTACGAGCAGTACTTC. The full variable domain, rest sourced from reference TRBV18 and TRBJ2-7, is NAGVMQNPRHLVRRRGQEARLRCSPMKGHSHVYWYRQLPEEGLKFMVYLQKENIIDESGMPKERFSAEFPKEGPSILRIQQVVRGDSAAYFCASSPITGLQYEQYFGPGTRLTVT.

The rearrangement uses TRBV4-1 and TRBJ1-6; 10 positions agree with TRBD1. CDR1 and CDR2 from the germline V gene are MGHRA and YSYEKL. With V trimmed by 0 bases and J by 3 bases, 2 bases remained unmatched. The CDR3 is 17 amino acids. The CDR3 DNA reads as TGCGCCAGCAGCCAAGAGACAGGGGGCGGCTATAATTCACCCCTCCACTTT. Translating gives CASSQETGGGYNSPLHF.

V is TRBV30 and J is TRBJ2-7; D remains ambiguous. V gave up 3 bases and J gave up 3 bases, with 12 bases separating them. The CDR3 has 13 residues. CDR1 is GTSNPN and CDR2 is SVGIG in the germline V gene (reference sequence). The CDR3 protein is CAWRRSPIYEQYF. The CDR3 DNA reads TGTGCCTGGAGGCGATCCCCTATCTACGAGCAGTACTTC.

The chain carries TRBV18 and TRBJ2-1; 7 bases map to TRBD2. Looked up from germline, CDR1 is KGHSH and CDR2 is LQKENI. The trim removed 3 bases at V and 6 bases at J, leaving 5 bases unmatched. The CDR3 has 14 amino acids. CDR3 residues: CASSPSREGNEQFF. The DNA for the CDR3 is TGTGCCAGCTCACCCTCCAGGGAGGGCAATGAGCAGTTCTTC.

This clone turned up a few times. This CDR3 reads CASSQDAAGGYEQYF. The CDR3 DNA follows: TGTGCCAGCAGCCAAGATGCGGCAGGGGGCTACGAGCAGTACTTC. J is TRBJ2-7 and V is TRBV4-2, with TRBD1 identical over 7 bases. The CDR3 contains 15 residues. Germline loops: CDR1 LGHNA, CDR2 YNFKEQ. After removal of 0 bases from V and 3 bases from J, the junction contained 5 bases not matched to a gene.

The chain carries TRBV2 and TRBJ1-4; D remains ambiguous. The length of the CDR3 is 15 residues. Deletions cut 6 bases from V and 8 bases from J, with 19 bases between. Per germline, CDR1 SNHLY and CDR2 FYNNEI. The CDR3, as DNA: TGTGCCAGCAGCCAAGCATCGGCGGGTAAAGAAAAACTGTTTTTT. It translates to CASSQASAGKEKLFF.

The sample holds one count of this clone. The chain employs TRBV15 and TRBJ2-1; tentatively, D is TRBD1 (5 bases). The CDR3 is 16 amino acids. V lost 5 bases and J lost 10, with 24 bases in between. From germline, CDR1 is LNHNV and CDR2 YYDKDF (reference sequence). CDR3 bases: TGTGCCACCAGCGAACCACGAATTGGGGCGTCAGGCGAGCAGTTCTTC. Its translation: CATSEPRIGASGEQFF.

The chain couples TRBV28 to TRBJ1-5; D is possibly TRBD1 (5 bases). This CDR3 is built from 15 residues. Germline CDR1 is MDHEN and CDR2 is SYDVKM. V lost 2 bases, J lost 1 base, and 9 bases lay in between. CDR3 amino acids: CASSLHGGSNQPQHF. The CDR3, as DNA: TGTGCCAGCAGTTTACACGGGGGAAGCAATCAGCCCCAGCATTTT.

The chain joins TRBV19 to TRBJ1-4, with 10 bases matching TRBD1. V lost 3 bases, J lost 5 bases, and 9 bases stayed unmatched. Per the germline V gene, CDR1 is LNHDA and CDR2 is SQIVND (reference sequence). The CDR3 totals 17 residues. CDR3 nucleotides: TGTGCCAGTAGTATTCCTCGGACAGGGGGACAGAATGAAAAACTGTTTTTT. Translation: CASSIPRTGGQNEKLFF. Using reference TRBV19 and TRBJ1-4 for the parts outside the CDR3, the full variable domain is DGGITQSPKYLFRKEGQNVTLSCEQNLNHDAMYWYRQDPGQGLRLIYYSQIVNDFQKGDIAEGYSVSREKKESFPLTVTSAQKNPTAFYLCASSIPRTGGQNEKLFFGSGTQLSVL.

DNA for the CDR3: TGTGCCAGCAGTTTATACGGTAACTCCTACGAGCAGTACTTC. Translated, it gives CASSLYGNSYEQYF. This rearrangement joins TRBV27 to TRBJ2-7; no clear D gene. There are 14 residues in the CDR3. Trimming shortened V by 1 base and J by 0 bases, and 7 bases separated the two germline ends. The germline V gene has CDR1 MNHEY and CDR2 SMNVEV (reference sequence).

The V gene is TRBV12-3 or TRBV12-4, the J gene TRBJ1-1; the D is unclear. The CDR3 covers 13 residues. Trimming cost V 3 bases and J 1 base, with 6 bases left between them. The CDR3 bases are TGTGCCAGCAGTTTTGTCAGGAACACTGAAGCTTTCTTT. This translates into CASSFVRNTEAFF.

The DNA for the CDR3 is TGTGCCAGCAGCGTCTCAGCGGGAGTATCCTACGAGCAGTACTTC. It yields the protein CASSVSAGVSYEQYF. This sequence joins TRBV9 and TRBJ2-7; 8 nucleotides align to TRBD2. This CDR3 is built from 15 residues. Germline V gene data show CDR1 as SGDLS and CDR2 as YYNGEE. The V segment lost 2 bases and the J segment 1 base; nucleotides outside the gene matches: 5.

This clone is a singleton in its sample. The rearrangement joins TRBV6-5 to TRBJ2-2, with 10 bases fitting TRBD2. Germline V gene lookup returns CDR1 MNHEY and CDR2 SVGAGI. V dropped 5 bases and J dropped 6; count of bases not matched to a gene: 6. The CDR3 spans 15 residues. CDR3 sequence: CASSLSGGAAGELFF. DNA of the CDR3: TGTGCCAGCAGTCTCAGCGGGGGGGCCGCCGGGGAGCTGTTTTTT.

The chain is built from TRBV20-1 and TRBJ2-5; D gene uncertain. Trimming shortened V by 6 bases and J by 5 bases, and 10 bases separated the two germline ends. Germline V CDR1 and CDR2: DFQATT, SNEGSKA (reference sequence). The CDR3 contains 11 residues. The DNA for the CDR3 is TGCAGTGCCCCCATTTCCGAGACCCAGTACTTC. Its translation: CSAPISETQYF.